This entry lists 21 T cell receptor beta chains sequenced from one sample in a study of blood T cell repertoires in COVID-19. Libraries were prepared by immunoSEQ multiplex PCR; TCRdb keeps only in-frame clonotypes and omits some of them. Here the sample spans around 300,000 clones, 70% to 90% being singletons. The sequenced sample consisted of PBMCs or T cells enriched from blood (not recorded which). The receptors shown here come from a middle-aged woman who had recovered from COVID-19.

The chain recombines TRBV5-1 with TRBJ2-2, with a tentative D call TRBD2 (6 bases). Trimming took off 2 bases at V and 4 bases at J, with 12 bases between the two ends. Per the germline V gene, CDR1 is SGHRS and CDR2 is YFSETQ. The CDR3 covers 15 residues. CDR3 in DNA: TGCGCCAGCAGCTTACCACGGGAGATCACCGGGGAGCTGTTTTTT. As protein: CASSLPREITGELFF.

This clone was observed a single time. The V and J genes are TRBV12-3 or TRBV12-4 and TRBJ2-7; the D is unclear. Trimming shortened V by 5 bases and J by 9 bases, and 17 bases separated the two germline ends. The CDR3 has 13 residues. CDR3 bases: TGTGCCAGCAGTCCCGCCGGTACGTATGGGCAGTACTTC. Its protein product is CASSPAGTYGQYF.

The J gene is TRBJ2-1, the V gene TRBV19; D is perhaps TRBD2 (6 bases). This CDR3 spans 17 amino acids. Germline V gives CDR1 LNHDA, CDR2 SQIVND (reference sequence). V lost 11 bases, J lost 5 bases, and 28 bases lay in between. In DNA, the CDR3 is TGTGCCTCCTCGGAGAGGGCCGGGGACTTGGTTGACAATGAGCAGTTCTTC. Its protein product is CASSERAGDLVDNEQFF. Using reference TRBV19 and TRBJ2-1 for the parts outside the CDR3, the full variable domain is DGGITQSPKYLFRKEGQNVTLSCEQNLNHDAMYWYRQDPGQGLRLIYYSQIVNDFQKGDIAEGYSVSREKKESFPLTVTSAQKNPTAFYLCASSERAGDLVDNEQFFGPGTRLTVL.

The V gene is TRBV28, the J gene TRBJ1-5, with D perhaps matching TRBD1 (5 bases). CDR1 and CDR2 from the germline V gene are MDHEN and SYDVKM. Trimming shortened V by 2 bases and J by 10 bases, and 12 bases separated the two germline ends. The CDR3 is 13 residues long. The CDR3: CASSLQGPRPQHF. The CDR3 DNA follows: TGTGCCAGCAGTTTACAGGGCCCTCGTCCCCAGCATTTT. The full variable domain, in which reference TRBV28 and TRBJ1-5 provide the parts outside the CDR3, is DVKVTQSSRYLVKRTGEKVFLECVQDMDHENMFWYRQDPGLGLRLIYFSYDVKMKEKGDIPEGYSVSREKKERFSLILESASTNQTSMYLCASSLQGPRPQHFGDGTRLSIL.

The chain combines TRBV7-2 with TRBJ2-3, with D uncertain. The CDR3 contains 12 residues. Germline CDR1 SGHTA, CDR2 FQGNSA. Between the trimmed V and J ends, which lost 3 bases and 8 bases, there was a span of 9 bases. For the CDR3, the DNA is TGTGCCAGCAGCTTCGTGGGCCTTACGCAGTATTTT. Its translation is CASSFVGLTQYF.

The chain links TRBV11-2 to TRBJ2-7; TRBD2 might be the D (5 bases). This CDR3 has 15 amino acids. Germline V gives CDR1 SGHAT, CDR2 FQNNGV. Trimming removed 4 bases at V and 6 bases at J, with 19 bases between. For the CDR3, the DNA is TGTGCCAGCAGCTCCGGACTGAGGAGAAGTAGCGAGCAGTACTTC. Its protein is CASSSGLRRSSEQYF.

The J gene is TRBJ1-3, the V gene TRBV4-3; D may be TRBD1 (5 bases). With 0 bases removed from V and 0 bases from J, the gap between germline ends came to 12 bases. The CDR3 covers 17 residues. Per germline, CDR1 LGHNA and CDR2 YSLEER. CDR3 sequence reads: CASSQEGRTSSGNTIYF. CDR3 nucleotides: TGCGCCAGCAGCCAAGAGGGCAGGACAAGCTCTGGAAACACCATATATTTT.

This sequence joins TRBV7-8 and TRBJ2-1; no reliable D call. Germline CDR1 is SGHVS and CDR2 is FQNEAQ. This CDR3 has 14 amino acids. V was clipped by 3 bases and J by 9 bases, with 15 bases between them. In nucleotides, the CDR3 is TGTGCCAGCAGCTTTGTCCCGAGAGCCCGTGAGCAGTTCTTC. Translating gives CASSFVPRAREQFF.

The rearrangement links TRBV6-5 to TRBJ2-1, with D hard to call. With 6 bases removed from V and 7 bases from J, the gap between germline ends came to 7 bases. Per germline, CDR1 MNHEY and CDR2 SVGAGI. The CDR3 extends over 11 amino acids. DNA for the CDR3: TGTGCCAGCAGCAACGGGAATGAGCAGTTCTTC. Translation: CASSNGNEQFF.

V is TRBV5-1 and J is TRBJ2-3, with 8 bases that match TRBD2. After removal of 3 bases from V and 2 bases from J, the junction contained 8 bases not matched to a gene. Looked up from germline, CDR1 is SGHRS and CDR2 is YFSETQ. The length of the CDR3 is 16 residues. CDR3 sequence reads: CASSSGTRGFTDTQYF. CDR3 DNA: TGCGCCAGCAGCTCCGGGACTAGAGGGTTCACAGATACGCAGTATTTT.

The rearrangement joins TRBV20-1 to TRBJ2-7; 7 nucleotides line up with TRBD2. The germline V gene has CDR1 DFQATT and CDR2 SNEGSKA (reference sequence). The V segment lost 3 bases and the J segment 2 bases; nucleotides outside the gene matches: 10. The CDR3 runs to 15 residues. CDR3 region: CSASWGSAGAYEQYF. The CDR3 DNA reads as TGCAGTGCTAGTTGGGGTTCGGCGGGGGCCTACGAGCAGTACTTC.

The rearrangement uses TRBV10-3 and TRBJ1-1; D might be TRBD1 (6 bases). Germline V gene data show CDR1 as ENHRY and CDR2 as SYGVKD. V dropped 11 bases and J dropped 2 bases, with 15 bases sitting between them. This CDR3 contains 13 residues. The CDR3 sequence: CAGGQGFNTEAFF. In DNA form, the CDR3 reads TGTGCCGGGGGCCAGGGGTTTAACACTGAAGCTTTCTTT.

The rearrangement uses TRBV12-3 or TRBV12-4 and TRBJ2-1, with TRBD2 matching over 10 bases. The CDR3 is made up of 13 amino acids. Trimming cost V 8 bases and J 5 bases; bases outside gene matches: 3. The CDR3 DNA reads as TGTGCCAGCCTAGCGGGAGCTGACAATGAGCAGTTCTTC. Translation: CASLAGADNEQFF.

The chain has TRBV11-3 and TRBJ2-1; 7 bases map to TRBD1. Germline CDR1 and CDR2: SGHNT and YENEEA. The CDR3 is made up of 16 amino acids. Trimming cost V 0 bases and J 3 bases; bases outside gene matches: 5. The CDR3 region has the DNA TGTGCCAGCAGCTTAGATCGGGACAGACACTACAATGAGCAGTTCTTC. This codes for CASSLDRDRHYNEQFF.

The V and J genes are TRBV29-1 and TRBJ2-6, with 7 nucleotides matching TRBD1. Trimming at V came to 5 bases and at J to 0 bases, leaving 4 bases not matched to a gene. The CDR3 is 15 residues long. CDR1 is SQVTM and CDR2 is ANQGSEA in the germline V gene. The chain's CDR3 is CSVRQGLSGANVLTF. CDR3 DNA: TGCAGCGTTCGACAGGGCCTCTCTGGGGCCAACGTCCTGACTTTC.

This sequence joins TRBV3-1 (or the pseudogene TRBV3-2) and TRBJ2-3, with D uncertain. V lost 0 bases to trimming and J lost 2 bases, with 9 bases between them. Looked up from germline, CDR1 is LGHDT and CDR2 is YNNKEL (reference sequence). This CDR3 is 15 amino acids long. This CDR3 reads CASSQDSEDTDTQYF. In DNA, the CDR3 is TGTGCCAGCAGCCAAGACAGCGAAGACACAGATACGCAGTATTTT.

Comments on this clone: The junction shows a germline mismatch at one end, possibly a read error. The chain recombines TRBV2 with TRBJ1-2, with D maybe TRBD1 (5 bases). CDR1 and CDR2 (germline): SNHLY, FYNNEI. The CDR3 runs 13 residues. The CDR3 sequence is CASREGASYGYTF. In nucleotides, the CDR3 is TGTGCCAGCAGAGAAGGGGCAAGTTATGGCTACACCTTC.

This chain uses TRBV11-3 with TRBJ2-3; D gene uncertain. The CDR3 length is 13 residues. Trimming removed 3 bases at V and 5 bases at J, with 9 bases between. Germline assignment: CDR1 SGHNT and CDR2 YENEEA. CDR3 DNA sequence: TGTGCCAGCAGCTTGCACAGATTAGATACGCAGTATTTT. This codes for CASSLHRLDTQYF.

The V gene is TRBV30, the J gene TRBJ1-6; tentatively, D is TRBD1 (5 bases). The CDR3 totals 13 residues. Germline V CDR1 and CDR2: GTSNPN, SVGIG (reference sequence). Trimming left V 4 bases short and J 6 bases short, with 10 bases between. CDR3 sequence (DNA): TGTGCCTGGACCGGGACTGCTAATTCACCCCTCCACTTT. It translates to CAWTGTANSPLHF. The full variable domain, rest sourced from reference TRBV30 and TRBJ1-6, is SQTIHQWPATLVQPVGSPLSLECTVEGTSNPNLYWYRQAAGRGLQLLFYSVGIGQISSEVPQNLSASRPQDRQFILSSKKLLLSDSGFYLCAWTGTANSPLHFGNGTRLTVT.

This chain links TRBV27 with TRBJ1-4, with D tentatively TRBD1 (5 bases). Between the trimmed V and J ends, which lost 5 bases and 6 bases, there was a span of 13 bases. The CDR3 extends over 14 amino acids. Germline V gene lookup returns CDR1 MNHEY and CDR2 SMNVEV (reference sequence). DNA of the CDR3: TGTGCCAGCAGTCCCGGGGGAGGGGATGAAAAACTGTTTTTT. The encoded protein is CASSPGGGDEKLFF.

This chain connects TRBV7-9 to TRBJ2-3; D is possibly TRBD2 (5 bases). The V gene's germline CDR1 is SEHNR and CDR2 FQNEAQ (reference sequence). This CDR3 has 13 residues. V was pared by 10 bases and J by 3 bases, with 14 bases between. The CDR3 coding sequence is TGTGCCACTGGGGAGCGATATACAGATACGCAGTATTTT. This translates into CATGERYTDTQYF.